The T cell receptor beta chain described here comes from a study of T cells in Graves' hyperthyroidism and ophthalmopathy. Study in general: Blood was drawn when the patient was first diagnosed and still untreated. Whole-study findings and limits: A model of 13 V-J features distinguished ophthalmopathy from stable hyperthyroidism. Peripheral blood also featured most of the thyroid clonotypes expanded above 0.001.

With 1 base clipped from V and 0 bases from J, the junction kept 12 bases outside the gene matches. Germline CDR1 MDHEN, CDR2 SYDVKM. The CDR3 loop spans 18 amino acids. Ten or more counts support this clonotype. Its matching antigen is unknown. Isolation of PBMCs was performed on around 10 ml fresh peripheral blood. TCR beta CDR3 regions were amplified from RNA transcripts. An initial round of RT-PCR targeting the TCR CDR3 relied on the HTBI primer set. TCRdb re-called the multiplex PCR reads through MiXCR, storing one row per CDR3 protein. The sample carries around 350,000 distinct CDR3 sequences, approximately 14% recorded once.

V and J are TRBV28 and TRBJ2-7; 7 nucleotides agree with TRBD1. This TCR came from a woman under 40 with Graves' ophthalmopathy. Material: blood. The CDR3 nucleotides are TGTGCCAGCAGTTTATCTCCGGACAGGTTTTTTGACTCCTACGAGCAGTACTTC. Translating it yields CASSLSPDRFFDSYEQYF. The full variable domain, with the rest looked up from reference TRBV28 and TRBJ2-7, is DVKVTQSSRYLVKRTGEKVFLECVQDMDHENMFWYRQDPGLGLRLIYFSYDVKMKEKGDIPEGYSVSREKKERFSLILESASTNQTSMYLCASSLSPDRFFDSYEQYFGPGTRLTVT.